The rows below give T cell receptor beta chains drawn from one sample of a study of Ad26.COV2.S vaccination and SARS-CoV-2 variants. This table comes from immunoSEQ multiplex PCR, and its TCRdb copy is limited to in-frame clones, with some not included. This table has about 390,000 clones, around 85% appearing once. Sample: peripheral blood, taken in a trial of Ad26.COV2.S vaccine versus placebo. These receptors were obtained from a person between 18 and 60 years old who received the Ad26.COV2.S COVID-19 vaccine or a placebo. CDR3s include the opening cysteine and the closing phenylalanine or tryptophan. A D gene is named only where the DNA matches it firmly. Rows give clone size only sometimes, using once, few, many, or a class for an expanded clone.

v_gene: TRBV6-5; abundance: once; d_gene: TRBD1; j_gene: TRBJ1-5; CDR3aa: CASTQDRDQPQHF; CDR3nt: TGTGCCAGCACTCAGGACAGGGATCAGCCCCAGCATTTT
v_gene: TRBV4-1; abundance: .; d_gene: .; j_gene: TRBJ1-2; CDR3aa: CASSQDRFDNYGYTF; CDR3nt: TGCGCCAGCAGCCAAGATCGCTTCGATAACTATGGCTACACCTTC
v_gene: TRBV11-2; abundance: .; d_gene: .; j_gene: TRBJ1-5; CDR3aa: CASSLNGDQPQHF; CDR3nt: TGTGCCAGCAGCTTGAATGGGGATCAGCCCCAGCATTTT
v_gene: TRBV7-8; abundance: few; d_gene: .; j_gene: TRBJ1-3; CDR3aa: CASNPLGGFSGNTIYF; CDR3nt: TGTGCCAGCAACCCCCTGGGGGGTTTCTCTGGAAACACCATATATTTT
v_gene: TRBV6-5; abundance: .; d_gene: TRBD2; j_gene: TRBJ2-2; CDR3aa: CASSYIGGGPTGELFF; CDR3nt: TGTGCCAGCAGTTACATCGGCGGGGGGCCCACCGGGGAGCTGTTTTTT
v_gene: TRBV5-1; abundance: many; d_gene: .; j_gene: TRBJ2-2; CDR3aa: CASSLPGGGGGELFF; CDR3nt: TGCGCCAGCAGCTTGCCCGGAGGGGGTGGCGGGGAGCTGTTTTTT
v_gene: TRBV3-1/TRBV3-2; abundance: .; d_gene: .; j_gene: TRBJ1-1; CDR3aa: CASSQDRGTEAFF; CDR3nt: TGTGCCAGCAGCCAAGATCGCGGCACTGAAGCTTTCTTT
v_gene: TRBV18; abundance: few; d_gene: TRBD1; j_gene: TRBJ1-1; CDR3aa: CASSPYSGTAEAFF; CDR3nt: TGTGCCAGCTCACCATACAGCGGGACAGCTGAAGCTTTCTTT
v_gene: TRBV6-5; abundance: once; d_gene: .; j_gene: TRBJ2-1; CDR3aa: CASSYSGHLYNEQFF; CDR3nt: TGTGCCAGCAGTTACTCAGGGCACCTTTACAATGAGCAGTTCTTC
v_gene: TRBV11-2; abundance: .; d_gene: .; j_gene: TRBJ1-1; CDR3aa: CASSLSANTEAFF; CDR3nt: TGTGCCAGCAGCTTGTCTGCAAACACTGAAGCTTTCTTT
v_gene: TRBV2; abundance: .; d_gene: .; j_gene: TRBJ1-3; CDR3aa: CASNLDSGNTIYF; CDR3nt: TGTGCCAGCAATTTAGACTCTGGAAACACCATATATTTT
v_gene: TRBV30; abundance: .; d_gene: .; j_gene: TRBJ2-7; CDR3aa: CAWSFRTKPYEQYF; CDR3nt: TGTGCCTGGAGTTTCCGGACGAAACCCTACGAGCAGTACTTC
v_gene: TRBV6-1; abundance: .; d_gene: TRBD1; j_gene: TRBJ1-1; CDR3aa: CASSEGRGGRTEAFF; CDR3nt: TGTGCCAGCAGTGAAGGCAGGGGGGGAAGAACTGAAGCTTTCTTT